This TCR beta chain was profiled in a study of cytomegalovirus exposure and HLA in healthy donors. Study results and caveats: The authors confirmed in vitro that a few CMV-associated chains were specific for CMV antigens. Clonal expansion, a later analysis showed, was greater in HLA-associated TCR beta chains than in equally common others. Presence/absence analyses took donor sequencing depth as roughly uniform. For TCR beta chains, V- and J-gene trimming was later linked to a missense DCLRE1C variant.

Comment on this clone: The antigen is not known.

V lost 3 bases, J lost 1 base, and 10 bases lay in between. There are 15 residues in the CDR3. The germline V gene has CDR1 WNHNN and CDR2 SYGVQD (reference sequence). PCR primers comprised 60 Vbeta and 13 Jbeta primers. Profiled with immunoSEQ multiplex PCR; TCRdb holds only in-frame clones, not every one. Of approximately 150,000 clones listed, roughly 76% are singletons. This sequence joins TRBV10-1 and TRBJ2-1; D is ambiguous. The sequenced material came from PBMCs. This receptor was identified in a woman between 25 and 40 years old in good health and CMV-seronegative. CDR3: CASSEKAVSYNEQFF. Written as DNA, the CDR3 is TGCGCCAGCAGTGAAAAAGCTGTGTCCTACAATGAGCAGTTCTTC.